Listed below are T cell receptor beta chains from one sample, sequenced in a study of beta chain features in type 1 diabetes. Some clones are missing from TCRdb's copy, which holds only in-frame ones; the method was immunoSEQ multiplex PCR. The profile shows some 220,000 clones, 11% of them singletons. Sample: central memory CD4+ T cells from blood. Receptor source: a man between 18 and 29 years old in good health. The CDR3 runs from the conserved cysteine through the conserved F or W. Each record gives: D gene, clone size, J gene, V gene, CDR3 protein, CDR3 DNA. A D gene is named only where the DNA matches it firmly. Clone size is stated in some rows and not others, as once, few, many or a class when expanded.

NA,few,TRBJ1-4,TRBV6-5,CASRAVTATNEKLFF,TGTGCCAGCAGGGCCGTGACAGCAACTAATGAAAAACTGTTTTTT
NA,many,TRBJ2-7,TRBV18,CASSLDRDEQYF,TGTGCCAGCTCATTGGACCGGGACGAGCAGTACTTC
NA,few,TRBJ2-5,TRBV30,CAWGSGQPYQETQYF,TGTGCCTGGGGAAGTGGGCAGCCGTACCAAGAGACCCAGTACTTC
TRBD2,few,TRBJ2-7,TRBV27,CASSSPVAGGNYEQYF,TGTGCCAGCAGTTCCCCCGTAGCGGGAGGGAACTACGAGCAGTACTTC
NA,NA,TRBJ2-7,TRBV10-2,CASSESGPPYEQYF,TGCGCCAGCAGTGAGTCGGGACCTCCCTACGAGCAGTACTTC
NA,few,TRBJ1-1,TRBV7-2,CASSFYSQGGEAFF,TGTGCCAGCAGCTTTTACAGCCAGGGCGGTGAAGCTTTCTTT
TRBD1,few,TRBJ1-2,TRBV29-1,CSEWTGGGYTF,TGCAGCGAGTGGACAGGGGGTGGCTACACCTTC
NA,NA,TRBJ2-3,TRBV7-8,CASSLSWTTDTQYF,TGTGCCAGCAGCTTAAGTTGGACAACAGATACGCAGTATTTT
NA,NA,TRBJ2-1,TRBV15,CATSRGLLPEQFF,TGTGCCACCAGCAGAGGGCTCCTACCTGAGCAGTTCTTC
NA,NA,TRBJ2-7,TRBV5-1,CASSLGQSYEQYF,TGCGCCAGCAGCTTGGGTCAGTCCTACGAGCAGTACTTC
NA,few,TRBJ2-1,TRBV5-1,CASSWGPAGEQFF,TGCGCCAGCAGCTGGGGACCGGCGGGAGAGCAGTTCTTC
TRBD2,many,TRBJ2-5,TRBV28,CASKDNSGVWETQYF,TGTGCCAGCAAGGATAATAGCGGGGTTTGGGAGACCCAGTACTTC
TRBD1,NA,TRBJ2-6,TRBV9,CASSTRTGGTGANVLTF,TGTGCCAGCAGCACCAGGACAGGGGGTACCGGGGCCAACGTCCTGACTTTC
TRBD1,few,TRBJ2-5,TRBV19,CASSRQGQGEKETQYF,TGTGCCAGTAGTCGCCAAGGACAGGGAGAGAAGGAGACCCAGTACTTC
NA,few,TRBJ2-1,TRBV6-6,CATSHGSAAPEQFF,TGTGCCACCAGTCACGGCTCCGCGGCCCCTGAGCAGTTCTTC
TRBD2,few,TRBJ2-5,TRBV29-1,CSVEDRGVLSETQYF,TGCAGCGTTGAAGATCGGGGGGTGTTATCAGAGACCCAGTACTTC
NA,NA,TRBJ2-5,TRBV7-8,CASSPRTNTGVETQYF,TGTGCCAGCAGCCCCCGGACTAACACGGGAGTAGAGACCCAGTACTTC
TRBD1,NA,TRBJ2-7,TRBV4-2,CASSRTIGTGGYEQYF,TGTGCCAGCAGCCGCACGATCGGCACAGGGGGCTACGAGCAGTACTTC
NA,NA,TRBJ2-5,TRBV6-1,CASSENSASQETQYF,TGTGCCAGCAGTGAAAATTCGGCTAGCCAAGAGACCCAGTACTTC
NA,few,TRBJ2-7,TRBV4-3,CASSPMETGLRYEQYF,TGCGCCAGCAGCCCCATGGAGACGGGTTTAAGGTACGAGCAGTACTTC
NA,NA,TRBJ2-5,TRBV20-1,CSARPPGTQYF,TGCAGTGCTAGGCCCCCAGGGACCCAGTACTTC
NA,few,TRBJ2-6,TRBV28,CASSGHGIPGANVLTF,TGTGCCAGCAGTGGTCACGGGATTCCTGGGGCCAACGTCCTGACTTTC
NA,few,TRBJ2-6,TRBV28,CASRVPSGANVLTF,TGTGCCAGCAGGGTTCCCTCTGGGGCCAACGTCCTGACTTTC
NA,few,TRBJ2-1,TRBV30,CAWSWGGEQFF,TGTGCCTGGAGTTGGGGCGGGGAGCAGTTCTTC
NA,NA,TRBJ1-2,TRBV28,CASSSSGGYTF,TGTGCCAGCAGTTCCTCGGGGGGCTACACCTTC
TRBD1,NA,TRBJ2-2,TRBV7-7,CASSDGQAGELFF,TGTGCCAGCAGCGACGGACAGGCCGGGGAGCTGTTTTTT
NA,NA,TRBJ1-2,TRBV28,CASTRWDISNYGYTF,TGTGCCAGCACTCGGTGGGACATTTCTAACTATGGCTACACCTTC
NA,few,TRBJ2-1,TRBV30,CAWSVRAGWSSYNEQFF,TGTGCCTGGAGTGTAAGGGCGGGGTGGAGCTCCTACAATGAGCAGTTCTTC
NA,many,TRBJ2-5,TRBV5-4,CASSYTGLVRGETQYF,TGTGCCAGCAGCTACACCGGACTAGTTAGGGGGGAGACCCAGTACTTC
NA,few,TRBJ1-2,TRBV29-1,CSVDRMAGVYGYTF,TGCAGCGTTGACCGCATGGCAGGGGTCTATGGCTACACCTTC
NA,few,TRBJ2-5,TRBV5-1,CASSRTTTGETQYF,TGCGCCAGCAGCAGGACCACCACGGGGGAGACCCAGTACTTC
NA,few,TRBJ2-2,TRBV5-5,CASSQDLDTGELFF,TGCGCCAGCAGCCAAGATCTCGACACCGGGGAGCTGTTTTTT
NA,few,TRBJ2-7,TRBV21-1,CASSKAGGYEQYF,TGTGCCAGCAGCAAAGCTGGGGGCTACGAGCAGTACTTC
NA,few,TRBJ1-2,TRBV30,CAWSPGTPGYTF,TGTGCCTGGAGCCCCGGGACCCCAGGCTACACCTTC
NA,NA,TRBJ1-5,TRBV7-8,CASSLLTARSNQPQHF,TGTGCCAGCAGCTTACTAACGGCAAGAAGTAATCAGCCCCAGCATTTT